Sequencing of this T cell receptor (beta chain) was carried out in a study of T cell responses to AZD1222 COVID-19 vaccine. Study details: Second-dose recipients at about 4 or about 12 weeks were treated as one pooled group. The study's findings and limits: Regions left unmutated in variants are reportedly the target of nearly half of spike-specific TCRs. Donors, mostly white British, included more females; clonal diversity was possibly underestimated.

Comment on this clone: Antigen unknown.

Sequenced by immunoSEQ multiplex PCR; TCRdb stores in-frame clones only, minus some. The data show roughly 190,000 clones, approximately 95% seen once. The specimen comprised peripheral blood, sampled on day 0 of AZD1222 vaccination. The TCR originated in an adult in good health.

The CDR3 spells CASSQSTEAFF. As DNA, the CDR3 is TGTGCCAGCAGCCAGAGCACTGAAGCTTTCTTT. The chain is built from TRBV6-2 or TRBV6-3 and TRBJ1-1, with D uncertain. V was shortened by 6 bases and J by 4 bases, with 6 bases between the two germline ends. This CDR3 spans 11 amino acids. Germline V gene lookup returns CDR1 MNHEY and CDR2 SVGEGT.